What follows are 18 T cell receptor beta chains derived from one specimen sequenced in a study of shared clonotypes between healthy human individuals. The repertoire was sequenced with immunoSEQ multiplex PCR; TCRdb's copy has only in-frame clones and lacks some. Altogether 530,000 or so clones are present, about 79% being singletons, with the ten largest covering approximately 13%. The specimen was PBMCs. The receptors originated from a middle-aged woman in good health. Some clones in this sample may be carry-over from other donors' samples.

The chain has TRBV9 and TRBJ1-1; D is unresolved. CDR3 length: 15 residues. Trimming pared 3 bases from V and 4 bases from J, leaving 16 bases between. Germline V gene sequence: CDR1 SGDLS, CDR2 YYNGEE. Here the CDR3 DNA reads TGTGCCAGCAGCGGTCCCCAGGAGGGTCGCACTGAAGCTTTCTTT. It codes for CASSGPQEGRTEAFF.

The CDR3 spells CASSKYWDTPYEQYF. The CDR3 DNA reads as TGTGCCAGCAGCAAATATTGGGACACCCCCTACGAGCAGTACTTC. The chain combines TRBV21-1 with TRBJ2-7; TRBD1 is taken as the D call from the table, unchecked against the DNA. TRBV21-1 is a listed pseudogene. This CDR3 is built from 15 residues.

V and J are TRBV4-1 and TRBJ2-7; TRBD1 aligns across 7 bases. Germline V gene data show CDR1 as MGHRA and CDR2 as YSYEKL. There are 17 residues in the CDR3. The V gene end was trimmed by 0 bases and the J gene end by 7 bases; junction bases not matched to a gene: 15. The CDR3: CASSQETSGGPLGEQYF. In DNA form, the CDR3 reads TGCGCCAGCAGCCAAGAAACGTCAGGGGGTCCGTTGGGAGAGCAGTACTTC.

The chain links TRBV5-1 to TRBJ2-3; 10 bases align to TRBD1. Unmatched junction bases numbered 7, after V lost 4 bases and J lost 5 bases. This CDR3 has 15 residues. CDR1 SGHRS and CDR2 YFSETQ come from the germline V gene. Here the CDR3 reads CASSGGQGNVDTQYF. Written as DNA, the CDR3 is TGCGCCAGCAGCGGGGGACAGGGGAATGTAGATACGCAGTATTTT. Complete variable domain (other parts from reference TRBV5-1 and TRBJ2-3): KAGVTQTPRYLIKTRGQQVTLSCSPISGHRSVSWYQQTPGQGLQFLFEYFSETQRNKGNFPGRFSGRQFSNSRSEMNVSTLELGDSALYLCASSGGQGNVDTQYFGPGTRLTVL.

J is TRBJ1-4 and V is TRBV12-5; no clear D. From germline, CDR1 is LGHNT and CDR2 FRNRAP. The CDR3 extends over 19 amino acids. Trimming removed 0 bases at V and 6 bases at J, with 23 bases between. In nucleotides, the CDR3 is TGTGCTAGTGGTTTGGTCCGCCCCGAAGATCGATTACGATATGAAAAACTGTTTTTT. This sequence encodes CASGLVRPEDRLRYEKLFF.

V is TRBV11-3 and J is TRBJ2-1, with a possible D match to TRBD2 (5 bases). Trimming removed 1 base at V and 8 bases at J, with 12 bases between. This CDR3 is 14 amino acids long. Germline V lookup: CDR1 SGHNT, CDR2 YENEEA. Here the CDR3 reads CASSLGLATDEQFF. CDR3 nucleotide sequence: TGTGCCAGCAGCTTAGGCCTAGCTACGGATGAGCAGTTCTTC.

CDR3 in amino acids: CSVARDPTSYEQYF. CDR3 nucleotides: TGCAGCGTTGCTCGGGACCCGACCTCCTACGAGCAGTACTTC. V gene TRBV29-1 combines with J gene TRBJ2-7; D possibly matches TRBD1 or TRBD2 (5 bases each). CDR3 length equals 14 residues. Trimming left V 4 bases short and J 0 bases short, with 13 bases between. CDR1 is SQVTM, CDR2 ANQGSEA, per germline.

The CDR3 DNA reads as TGTGCCAGCAGTGGACAGGGATCGGGCTACACCTTC. Its protein product is CASSGQGSGYTF. The chain links TRBV28 to TRBJ1-2; TRBD1 matches 8 bases. J gave up 8 bases and V 5 bases, and 4 bases lay outside the gene matches. The CDR3 spans 12 residues. Germline V gene sequence: CDR1 MDHEN, CDR2 SYDVKM.

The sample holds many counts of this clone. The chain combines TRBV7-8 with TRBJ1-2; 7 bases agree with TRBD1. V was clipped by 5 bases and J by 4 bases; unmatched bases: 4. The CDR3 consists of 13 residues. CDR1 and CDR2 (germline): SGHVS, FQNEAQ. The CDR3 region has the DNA TGTGCCAGCAGCCAAGGGGGCAGCTATGGCTACACCTTC. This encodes CASSQGGSYGYTF.

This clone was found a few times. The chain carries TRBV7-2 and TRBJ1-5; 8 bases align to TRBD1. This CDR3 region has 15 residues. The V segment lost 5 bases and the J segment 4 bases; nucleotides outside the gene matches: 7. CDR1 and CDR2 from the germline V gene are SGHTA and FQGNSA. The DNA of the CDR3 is TGTGCCAGCAGCCCAGGACAGGGAACGAATCAGCCCCAGCATTTT. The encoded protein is CASSPGQGTNQPQHF.

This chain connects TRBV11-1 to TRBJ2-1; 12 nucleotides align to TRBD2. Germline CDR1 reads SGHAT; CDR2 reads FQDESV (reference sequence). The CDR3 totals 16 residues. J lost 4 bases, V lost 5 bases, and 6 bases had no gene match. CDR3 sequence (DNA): TGTGCCAGCAGCACCTCCGGGACTAGCGGGTACAATGAGCAGTTCTTC. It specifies CASSTSGTSGYNEQFF.

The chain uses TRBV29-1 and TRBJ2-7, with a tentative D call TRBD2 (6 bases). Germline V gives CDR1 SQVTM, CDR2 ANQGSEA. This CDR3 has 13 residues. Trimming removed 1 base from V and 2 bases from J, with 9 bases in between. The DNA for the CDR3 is TGCAGCGTTGAAGGCGGGGCAGCCTACGAGCAGTACTTC. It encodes CSVEGGAAYEQYF.

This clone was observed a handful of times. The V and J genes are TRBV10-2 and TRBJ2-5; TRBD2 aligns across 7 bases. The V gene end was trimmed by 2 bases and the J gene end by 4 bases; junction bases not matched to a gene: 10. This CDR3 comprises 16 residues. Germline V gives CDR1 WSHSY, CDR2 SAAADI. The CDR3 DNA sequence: TGCGCCAGCAGTGAGAACGGGGGAGGGCCGGGAGAGACCCAGTACTTC. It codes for CASSENGGGPGETQYF.

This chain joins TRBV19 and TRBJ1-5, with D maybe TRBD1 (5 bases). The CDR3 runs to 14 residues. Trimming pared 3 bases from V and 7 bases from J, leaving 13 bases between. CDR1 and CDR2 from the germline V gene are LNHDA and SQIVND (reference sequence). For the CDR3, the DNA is TGTGCCAGTAGTATCGGCAGTGGGGGGCAGCCCCAGCATTTT. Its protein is CASSIGSGGQPQHF. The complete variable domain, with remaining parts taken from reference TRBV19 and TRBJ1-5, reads DGGITQSPKYLFRKEGQNVTLSCEQNLNHDAMYWYRQDPGQGLRLIYYSQIVNDFQKGDIAEGYSVSREKKESFPLTVTSAQKNPTAFYLCASSIGSGGQPQHFGDGTRLSIL.

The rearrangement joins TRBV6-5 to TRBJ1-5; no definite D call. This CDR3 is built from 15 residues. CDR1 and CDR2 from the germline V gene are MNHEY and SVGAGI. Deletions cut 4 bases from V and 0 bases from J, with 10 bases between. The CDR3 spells CASSSGLPSNQPQHF. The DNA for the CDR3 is TGTGCCAGCAGTTCAGGACTTCCTAGCAATCAGCCCCAGCATTTT.

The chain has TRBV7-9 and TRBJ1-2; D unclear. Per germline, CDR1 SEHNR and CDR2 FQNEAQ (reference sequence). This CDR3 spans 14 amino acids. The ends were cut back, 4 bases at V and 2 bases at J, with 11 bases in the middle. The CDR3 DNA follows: TGTGCCAGCAGCTCAGACACAAAGAACTATGGCTACACCTTC. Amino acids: CASSSDTKNYGYTF.

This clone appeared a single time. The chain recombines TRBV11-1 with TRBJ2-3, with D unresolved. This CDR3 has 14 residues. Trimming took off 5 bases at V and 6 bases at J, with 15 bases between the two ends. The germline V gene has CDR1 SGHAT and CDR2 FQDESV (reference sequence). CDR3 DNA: TGTGCCAGCAGCGGTTCCTACCATGAGGATACGCAGTATTTT. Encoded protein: CASSGSYHEDTQYF.

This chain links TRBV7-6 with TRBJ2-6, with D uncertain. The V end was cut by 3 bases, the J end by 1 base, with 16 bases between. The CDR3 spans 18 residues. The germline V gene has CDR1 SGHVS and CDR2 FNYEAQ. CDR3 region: CASSFLLPRASGANVLTF. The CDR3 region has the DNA TGTGCCAGCAGCTTTTTGCTCCCCCGGGCTTCTGGGGCCAACGTCCTGACTTTC.